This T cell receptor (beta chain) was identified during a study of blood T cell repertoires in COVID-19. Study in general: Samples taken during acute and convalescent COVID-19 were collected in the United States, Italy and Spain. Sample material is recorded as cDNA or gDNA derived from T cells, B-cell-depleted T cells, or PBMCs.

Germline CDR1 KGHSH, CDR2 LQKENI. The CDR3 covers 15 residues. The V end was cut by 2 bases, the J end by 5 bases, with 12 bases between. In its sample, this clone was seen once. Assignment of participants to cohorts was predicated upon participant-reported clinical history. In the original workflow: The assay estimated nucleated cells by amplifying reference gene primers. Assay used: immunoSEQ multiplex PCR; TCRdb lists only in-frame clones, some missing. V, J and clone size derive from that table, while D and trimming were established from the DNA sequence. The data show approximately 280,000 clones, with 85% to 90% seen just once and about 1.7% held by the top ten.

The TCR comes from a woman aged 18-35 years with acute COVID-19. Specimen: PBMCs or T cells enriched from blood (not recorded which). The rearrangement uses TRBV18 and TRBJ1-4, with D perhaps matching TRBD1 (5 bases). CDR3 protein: CASSPGGSENEKLFF. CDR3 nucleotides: TGTGCCAGCTCACCAGGGGGGAGCGAAAATGAAAAACTGTTTTTT. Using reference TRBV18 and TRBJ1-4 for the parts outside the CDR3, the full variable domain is NAGVMQNPRHLVRRRGQEARLRCSPMKGHSHVYWYRQLPEEGLKFMVYLQKENIIDESGMPKERFSAEFPKEGPSILRIQQVVRGDSAAYFCASSPGGSENEKLFFGSGTQLSVL.